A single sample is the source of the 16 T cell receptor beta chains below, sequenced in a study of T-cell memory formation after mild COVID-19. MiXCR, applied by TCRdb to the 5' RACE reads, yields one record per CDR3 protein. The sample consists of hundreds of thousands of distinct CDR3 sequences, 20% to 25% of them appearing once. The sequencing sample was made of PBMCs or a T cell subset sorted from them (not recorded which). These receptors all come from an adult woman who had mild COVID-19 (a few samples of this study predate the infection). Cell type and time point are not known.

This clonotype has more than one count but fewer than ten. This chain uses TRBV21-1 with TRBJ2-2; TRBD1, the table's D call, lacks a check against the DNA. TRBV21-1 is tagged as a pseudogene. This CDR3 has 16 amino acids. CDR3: CASSKRGGSRTGELFF. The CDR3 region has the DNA TGTGCCAGCAGCAAAAGGGGGGGTTCGAGGACCGGGGAGCTGTTTTTT.

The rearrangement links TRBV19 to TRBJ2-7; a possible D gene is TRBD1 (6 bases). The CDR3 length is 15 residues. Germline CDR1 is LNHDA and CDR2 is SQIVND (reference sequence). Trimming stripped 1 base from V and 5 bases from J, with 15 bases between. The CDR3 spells CASSIAYRATNEQYF. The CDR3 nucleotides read TGTGCCAGTAGTATAGCTTACAGGGCAACCAACGAGCAGTACTTC.

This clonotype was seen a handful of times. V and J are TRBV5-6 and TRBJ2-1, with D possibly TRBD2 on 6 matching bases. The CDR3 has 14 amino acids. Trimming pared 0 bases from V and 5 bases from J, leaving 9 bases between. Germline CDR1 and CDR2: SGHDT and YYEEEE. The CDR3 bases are TGTGCCAGCAGCTTGGAGCTAGCGCACAATGAGCAGTTCTTC. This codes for CASSLELAHNEQFF. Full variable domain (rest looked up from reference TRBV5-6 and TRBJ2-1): DAGVTQSPTHLIKTRGQQVTLRCSPKSGHDTVSWYQQALGQGPQFIFQYYEEEERQRGNFPDRFSGHQFPNYSSELNVNALLLGDSALYLCASSLELAHNEQFFGPGTRLTVL.

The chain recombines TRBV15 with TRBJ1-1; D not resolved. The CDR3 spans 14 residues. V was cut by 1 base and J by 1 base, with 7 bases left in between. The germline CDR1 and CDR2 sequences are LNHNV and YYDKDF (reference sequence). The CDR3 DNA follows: TGTGCCACCAGCAGAGTAGAGGGGAACACTGAAGCTTTCTTT. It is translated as CATSRVEGNTEAFF.

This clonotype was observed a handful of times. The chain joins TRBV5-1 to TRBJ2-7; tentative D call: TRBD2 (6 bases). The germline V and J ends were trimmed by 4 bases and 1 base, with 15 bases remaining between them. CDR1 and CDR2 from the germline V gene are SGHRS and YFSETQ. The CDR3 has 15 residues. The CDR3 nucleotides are TGCGCCAGCAGCGGAGGGACGGGGGATTCCTACGAGCAGTACTTC. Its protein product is CASSGGTGDSYEQYF.

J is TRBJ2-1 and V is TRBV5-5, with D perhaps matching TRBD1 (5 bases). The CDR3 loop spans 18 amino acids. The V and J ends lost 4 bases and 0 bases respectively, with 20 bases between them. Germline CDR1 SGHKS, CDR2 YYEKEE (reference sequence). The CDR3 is CASSLLGRVQGSYNEQFF. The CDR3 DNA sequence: TGTGCCAGCAGCCTCCTGGGCCGTGTCCAGGGCTCCTACAATGAGCAGTTCTTC.

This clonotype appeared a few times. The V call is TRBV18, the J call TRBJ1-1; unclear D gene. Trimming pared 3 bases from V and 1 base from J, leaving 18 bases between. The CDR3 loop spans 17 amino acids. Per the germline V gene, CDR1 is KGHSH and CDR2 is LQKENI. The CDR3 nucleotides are TGTGCCAGCTCACCCCTCACTGACCTAAGGAGGAACACTGAAGCTTTCTTT. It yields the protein CASSPLTDLRRNTEAFF.

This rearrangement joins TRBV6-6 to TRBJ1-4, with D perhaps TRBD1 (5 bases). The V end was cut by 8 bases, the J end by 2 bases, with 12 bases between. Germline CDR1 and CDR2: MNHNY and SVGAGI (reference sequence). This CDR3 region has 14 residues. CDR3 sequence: CASALRGTNEKLFF. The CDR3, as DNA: TGTGCCAGCGCCTTAAGGGGCACTAATGAAAAACTGTTTTTT.

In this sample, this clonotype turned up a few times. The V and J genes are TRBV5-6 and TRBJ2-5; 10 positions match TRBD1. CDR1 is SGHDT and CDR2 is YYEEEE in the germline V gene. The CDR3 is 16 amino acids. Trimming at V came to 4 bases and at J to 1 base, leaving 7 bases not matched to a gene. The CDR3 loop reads CASSITGTGAQETQYF. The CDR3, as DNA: TGTGCCAGCAGCATAACCGGGACAGGGGCCCAAGAGACCCAGTACTTC.

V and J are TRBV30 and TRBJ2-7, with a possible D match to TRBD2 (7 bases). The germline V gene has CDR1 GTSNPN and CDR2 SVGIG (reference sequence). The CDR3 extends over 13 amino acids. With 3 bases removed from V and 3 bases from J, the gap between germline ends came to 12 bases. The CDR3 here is CAWRRGGSYEQYF. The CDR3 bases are TGTGCCTGGAGGCGCGGGGGCAGCTACGAGCAGTACTTC.

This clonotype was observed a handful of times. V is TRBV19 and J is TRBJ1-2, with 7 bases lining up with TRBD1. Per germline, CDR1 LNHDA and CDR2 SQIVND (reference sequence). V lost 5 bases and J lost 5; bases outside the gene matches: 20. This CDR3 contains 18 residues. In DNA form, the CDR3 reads TGTGCCAGTAGTTATGGGGACACCACAGGGGCCCTTCCTTATGGCTACACCTTC. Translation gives CASSYGDTTGALPYGYTF.

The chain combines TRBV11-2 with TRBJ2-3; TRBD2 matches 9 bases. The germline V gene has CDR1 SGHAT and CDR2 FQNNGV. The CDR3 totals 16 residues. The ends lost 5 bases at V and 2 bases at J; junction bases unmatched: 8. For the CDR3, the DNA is TGTGCCAGCAGCCGAAGTCTAGCGGGACACACAGATACGCAGTATTTT. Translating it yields CASSRSLAGHTDTQYF.

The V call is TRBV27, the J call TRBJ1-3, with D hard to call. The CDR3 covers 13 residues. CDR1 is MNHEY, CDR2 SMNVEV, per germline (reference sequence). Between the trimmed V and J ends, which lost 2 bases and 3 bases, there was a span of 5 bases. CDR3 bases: TGTGCCAGCAGTTTAAACTTTGGAAACACCATATATTTT. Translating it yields CASSLNFGNTIYF.

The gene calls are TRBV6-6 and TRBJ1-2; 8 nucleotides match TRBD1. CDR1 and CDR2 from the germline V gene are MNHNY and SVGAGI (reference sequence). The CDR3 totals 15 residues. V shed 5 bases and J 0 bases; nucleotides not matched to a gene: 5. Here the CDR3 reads CASSQKTGANYGYTF. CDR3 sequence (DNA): TGTGCCAGCAGTCAAAAGACAGGGGCTAACTATGGCTACACCTTC.

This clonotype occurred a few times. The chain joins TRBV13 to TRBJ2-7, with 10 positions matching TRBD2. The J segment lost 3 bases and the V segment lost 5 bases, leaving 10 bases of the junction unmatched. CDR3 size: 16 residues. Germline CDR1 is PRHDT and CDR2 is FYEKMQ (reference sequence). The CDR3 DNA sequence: TGTGCCAGCAGCCACGAACGTAGCGGGAGGCACTACGAGCAGTACTTC. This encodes CASSHERSGRHYEQYF.

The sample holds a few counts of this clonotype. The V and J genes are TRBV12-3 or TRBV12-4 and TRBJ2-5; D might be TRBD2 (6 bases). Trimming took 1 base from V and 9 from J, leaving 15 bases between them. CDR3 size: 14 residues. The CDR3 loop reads CASSLGRDRPAQYF. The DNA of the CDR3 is TGTGCCAGCAGTTTAGGGCGGGACCGGCCGGCCCAGTACTTC.